The 15 T cell receptor beta chains given below trace back to one sample, sequenced in a study of OX40 agonist ivuxolimab in advanced cancers. The protocol was immunoSEQ multiplex PCR, while the TCRdb copy is restricted to in-frame clones and leaves out a portion. This sample has approximately 52,000 clones; 79% occur once, and the top ten carry approximately 2%. This sample comprised CD4+ or CD8+ T cells sorted from blood, obtained in a trial of the OX40 agonist ivuxolimab. The receptors were gathered from an adult with an advanced solid tumor such as melanoma, head and neck, liver or kidney cancer.

This clone has more than one count but fewer than ten. The chain uses TRBV6-5 and TRBJ2-1; D call uncertain. Trimming cost V 0 bases and J 7 bases, with 13 bases left between them. The CDR3 has 15 amino acids. Looked up from germline, CDR1 is MNHEY and CDR2 is SVGAGI. CDR3 residues: CASSYSTNLRNEQFF. In nucleotides, the CDR3 is TGTGCCAGCAGTTACTCGACCAATCTACGGAATGAGCAGTTCTTC.

The chain uses TRBV5-1 and TRBJ2-7; D is unresolved. V lost 4 bases and J 0 bases, leaving 11 bases between the germline ends. The CDR3 totals 14 residues. The germline CDR1 and CDR2 sequences are SGHRS and YFSETQ. The CDR3 DNA sequence: TGCGCCAGCAGCCCCGCACAGACCTCCTACGAGCAGTACTTC. Translating it yields CASSPAQTSYEQYF.

V gene TRBV12-5 combines with J gene TRBJ2-6; D call uncertain. Trimming took 6 bases from V and 1 from J, leaving 7 bases between them. Germline loops: CDR1 LGHNT, CDR2 FRNRAP. This CDR3 region has 14 residues. The CDR3 DNA reads TGTGCTAGTGGCCCGGGTTCTGGGGCCAACGTCCTGACTTTC. Protein sequence: CASGPGSGANVLTF.

Notes on this clone: A read error may explain this, as a much larger clone is one base away. The chain joins TRBV7-8 to TRBJ1-5; TRBD1 might be the D (5 bases). Between the trimmed V and J ends, which lost 4 bases and 1 base, there was a span of 14 bases. CDR1 and CDR2 from the germline V gene are SGHVS and FQNEAQ. The CDR3 extends over 16 amino acids. The CDR3 nucleotides are TGTGCCAGCAGCTCAGGCGGGGGGTCGAGCAATCAGCCCCAGCATTTT. It specifies CASSSGGGSSNQPQHF.

This clone was recorded a few times. This chain connects TRBV9 to TRBJ2-3, with a possible D match to TRBD2 (6 bases). CDR1 and CDR2 (germline): SGDLS, YYNGEE. Trimming cost V 0 bases and J 2 bases, with 19 bases left between them. This CDR3 has 18 amino acids. This CDR3 reads CASSVDERARGLTDTQYF. The CDR3 bases are TGTGCCAGCAGCGTAGACGAGAGGGCTAGGGGACTCACAGATACGCAGTATTTT.

The chain carries TRBV2 and TRBJ1-1; possible D gene TRBD1, 6 bases. V dropped 2 bases and J dropped 2 bases, with 9 bases sitting between them. The CDR3 runs to 14 residues. Germline V gives CDR1 SNHLY, CDR2 FYNNEI. The CDR3 loop is CASSEQGFNTEAFF. CDR3 bases: TGTGCCAGCAGTGAACAGGGGTTTAACACTGAAGCTTTCTTT.

The chain joins TRBV10-3 to TRBJ1-5; TRBD1 might be the D (6 bases). Germline V gene lookup returns CDR1 ENHRY and CDR2 SYGVKD. The CDR3 runs to 14 residues. Deletions cut 5 bases from V and 0 bases from J, with 8 bases between. The CDR3 loop is CAISRQDSNQPQHF. As DNA, the CDR3 is TGTGCCATCAGTCGACAGGATAGCAATCAGCCCCAGCATTTT.

This clone was counted a few times. The chain recombines TRBV6-1 with TRBJ1-1; D uncertain. This CDR3 contains 15 residues. Per the germline V gene, CDR1 is MNHNS and CDR2 is SASEGT. V lost 4 bases and J 5 bases, leaving 17 bases between the germline ends. This CDR3 is CASSVLGSRDTEAFF. The CDR3 DNA reads as TGTGCCAGCAGTGTATTGGGGAGTCGAGATACTGAAGCTTTCTTT.

The V and J genes are TRBV6-4 and TRBJ2-1, with 10 positions matching TRBD2. The V segment lost 5 bases and the J segment 2 bases; nucleotides outside the gene matches: 3. The CDR3 is made up of 15 amino acids. The germline V gene has CDR1 MRHNA and CDR2 SNTAGT. Here the CDR3 DNA reads TGTGCCAGCAGTTCCACTAGCGGGGCCTACAATGAGCAGTTCTTC. Encoded protein: CASSSTSGAYNEQFF.

The V gene is TRBV4-3, the J gene TRBJ1-2, with D maybe TRBD1 (5 bases). V was clipped by 0 bases and J by 7 bases, with 15 bases between them. This CDR3 is 15 amino acids long. Germline CDR1 is LGHNA and CDR2 is YSLEER. CDR3 nucleotide sequence: TGCGCCAGCAGCCAAGAGACCCTCACAGGTTCTGGCTACACCTTC. This gives the protein CASSQETLTGSGYTF.

The rearrangement links TRBV7-2 to TRBJ2-1, with D possibly being TRBD2 (5 bases). The CDR3 length is 16 residues. V was pared by 0 bases and J by 4 bases, with 13 bases between. CDR1 and CDR2 (germline): SGHTA, FQGNSA. CDR3 nucleotide sequence: TGTGCCAGCAGCTTAGCAGGTACCGGAGGTTACAATGAGCAGTTCTTC. Translating it yields CASSLAGTGGYNEQFF.

The rearrangement joins TRBV11-2 to TRBJ2-3; D might be TRBD2 (7 bases). Germline V gene lookup returns CDR1 SGHAT and CDR2 FQNNGV. V shed 3 bases and J shed 5 bases, with 12 bases lying between them. The CDR3 consists of 14 residues. CDR3 nucleotides: TGTGCCAGCAGCTTTCGGGGGGCGGGAGATACGCAGTATTTT. Translation: CASSFRGAGDTQYF.

The chain is built from TRBV6-5 and TRBJ1-2; perhaps TRBD1 as D (6 bases). The length of the CDR3 is 14 residues. V lost 4 bases to trimming and J lost 7 bases, with 16 bases between them. CDR1 MNHEY and CDR2 SVGAGI come from the germline V gene. The CDR3 sequence is CASSFPTGKSGYTF. CDR3 coding DNA: TGTGCCAGCAGTTTCCCTACAGGGAAAAGTGGCTACACCTTC.

This clone is deemed medium-sized. Other DNA sequences in the sample encode the same CDR3. This chain links TRBV7-6 with TRBJ1-2; a weak D match, TRBD1 (6 bases). Germline lookup yields CDR1 SGHVS and CDR2 FNYEAQ. Trimming removed 4 bases at V and 4 bases at J, with 10 bases between. The CDR3 sequence is 13 residues long. CDR3 sequence reads: CASSSRGGYGYTF. The CDR3 coding sequence is TGTGCCAGCAGCTCTAGGGGGGGCTATGGCTACACCTTC.

The chain carries TRBV4-3 and TRBJ2-1, with 12 bases fitting TRBD1. Losses at the gene ends were 0 bases for V and 6 bases for J; bases not matched to a gene: 15. Germline CDR1 LGHNA, CDR2 YSLEER. The CDR3 is 20 amino acids. CDR3 loop: CASSQDLQGGTGGERNEQFF. CDR3 nucleotide sequence: TGCGCCAGCAGCCAAGACCTACAGGGTGGGACAGGGGGCGAACGCAATGAGCAGTTCTTC.